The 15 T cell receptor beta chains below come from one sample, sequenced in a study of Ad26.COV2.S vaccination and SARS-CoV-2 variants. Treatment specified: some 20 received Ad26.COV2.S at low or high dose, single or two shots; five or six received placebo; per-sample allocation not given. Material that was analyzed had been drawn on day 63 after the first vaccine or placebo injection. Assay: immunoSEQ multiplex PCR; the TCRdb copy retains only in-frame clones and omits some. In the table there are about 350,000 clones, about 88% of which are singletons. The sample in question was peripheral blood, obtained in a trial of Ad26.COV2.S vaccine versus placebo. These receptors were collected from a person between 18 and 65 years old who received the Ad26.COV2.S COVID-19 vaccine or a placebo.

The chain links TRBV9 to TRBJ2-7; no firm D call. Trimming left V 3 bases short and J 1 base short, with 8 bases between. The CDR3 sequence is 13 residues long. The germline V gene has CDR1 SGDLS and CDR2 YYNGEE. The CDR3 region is CASSGVGSYEQYF. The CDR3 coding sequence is TGTGCCAGCAGCGGAGTCGGATCCTACGAGCAGTACTTC.

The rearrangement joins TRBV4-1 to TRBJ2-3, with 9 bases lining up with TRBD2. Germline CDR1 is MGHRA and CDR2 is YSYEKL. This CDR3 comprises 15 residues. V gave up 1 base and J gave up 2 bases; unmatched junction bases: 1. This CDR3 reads CASSQGLAVTDTQYF. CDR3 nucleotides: TGCGCCAGCAGCCAAGGACTAGCGGTCACAGATACGCAGTATTTT.

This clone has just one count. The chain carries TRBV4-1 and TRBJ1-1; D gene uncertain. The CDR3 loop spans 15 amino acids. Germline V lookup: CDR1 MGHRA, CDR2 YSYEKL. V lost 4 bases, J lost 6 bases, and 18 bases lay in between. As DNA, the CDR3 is TGCGCCAGCAGCCGTATACTATGGATAGACGCTGAAGCTTTCTTT. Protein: CASSRILWIDAEAFF.

CDR3 sequence: CASTEMGETQYF. The CDR3 DNA follows: TGTGCCAGCACGGAAATGGGAGAGACCCAGTACTTC. The chain joins TRBV2 to TRBJ2-5; D gene unclear. Germline V gives CDR1 SNHLY, CDR2 FYNNEI. There are 12 residues in the CDR3. Between the trimmed V and J ends, which lost 7 bases and 4 bases, there was a span of 10 bases.

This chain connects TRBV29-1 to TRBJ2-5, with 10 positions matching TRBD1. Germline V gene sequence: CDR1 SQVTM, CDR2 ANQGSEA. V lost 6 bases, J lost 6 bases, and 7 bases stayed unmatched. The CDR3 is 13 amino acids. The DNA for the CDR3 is TGCAGCGTCCGACAGGGGGCCGATCAGACCCAGTACTTC. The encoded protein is CSVRQGADQTQYF.

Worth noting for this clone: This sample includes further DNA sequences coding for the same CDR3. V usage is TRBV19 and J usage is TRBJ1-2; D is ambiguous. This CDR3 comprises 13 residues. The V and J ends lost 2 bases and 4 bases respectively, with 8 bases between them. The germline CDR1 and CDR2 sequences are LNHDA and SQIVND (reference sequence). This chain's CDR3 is CASSIPGSYGYTF. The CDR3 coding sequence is TGTGCCAGTAGTATACCCGGGAGCTATGGCTACACCTTC.

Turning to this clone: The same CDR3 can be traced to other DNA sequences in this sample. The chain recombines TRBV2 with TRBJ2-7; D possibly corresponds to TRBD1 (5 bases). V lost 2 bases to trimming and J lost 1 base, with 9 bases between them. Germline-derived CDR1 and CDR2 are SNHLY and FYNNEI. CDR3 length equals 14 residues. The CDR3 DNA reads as TGTGCCAGCAGTGAACAGGGCCGTTCCTACGAGCAGTACTTC. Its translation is CASSEQGRSYEQYF.

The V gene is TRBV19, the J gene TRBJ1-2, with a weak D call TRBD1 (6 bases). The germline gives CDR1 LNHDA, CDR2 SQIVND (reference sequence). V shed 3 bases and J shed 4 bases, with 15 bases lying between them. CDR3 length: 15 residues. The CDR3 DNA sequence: TGTGCCAGTAGTATGGGGGGTACAGGGCTCTATGGCTACACCTTC. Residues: CASSMGGTGLYGYTF. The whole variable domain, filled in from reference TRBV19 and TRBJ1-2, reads DGGITQSPKYLFRKEGQNVTLSCEQNLNHDAMYWYRQDPGQGLRLIYYSQIVNDFQKGDIAEGYSVSREKKESFPLTVTSAQKNPTAFYLCASSMGGTGLYGYTFGSGTRLTVV.

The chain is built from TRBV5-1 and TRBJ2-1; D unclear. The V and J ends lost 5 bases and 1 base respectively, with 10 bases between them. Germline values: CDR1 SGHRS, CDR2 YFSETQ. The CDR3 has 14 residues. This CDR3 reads CASRNEPSYNEQFF. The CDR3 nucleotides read TGCGCCAGCAGAAATGAGCCTTCCTACAATGAGCAGTTCTTC. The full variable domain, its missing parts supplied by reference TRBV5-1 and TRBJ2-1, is KAGVTQTPRYLIKTRGQQVTLSCSPISGHRSVSWYQQTPGQGLQFLFEYFSETQRNKGNFPGRFSGRQFSNSRSEMNVSTLELGDSALYLCASRNEPSYNEQFFGPGTRLTVL.

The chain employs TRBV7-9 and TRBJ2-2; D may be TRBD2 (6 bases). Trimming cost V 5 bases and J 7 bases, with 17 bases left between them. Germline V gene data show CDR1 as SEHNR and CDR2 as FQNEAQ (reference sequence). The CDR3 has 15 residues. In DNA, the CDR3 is TGTGCCAGCAGCCCTTTAGCGGTTTTAAACGGGGAGCTGTTTTTT. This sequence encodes CASSPLAVLNGELFF.

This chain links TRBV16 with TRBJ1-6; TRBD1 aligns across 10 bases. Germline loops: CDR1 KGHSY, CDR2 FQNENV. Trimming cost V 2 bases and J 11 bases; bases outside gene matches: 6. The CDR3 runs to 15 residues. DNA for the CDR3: TGTGCCAGCAGCCAAGTGACAGGGGGCCAAACACCCCTCCACTTT. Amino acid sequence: CASSQVTGGQTPLHF.

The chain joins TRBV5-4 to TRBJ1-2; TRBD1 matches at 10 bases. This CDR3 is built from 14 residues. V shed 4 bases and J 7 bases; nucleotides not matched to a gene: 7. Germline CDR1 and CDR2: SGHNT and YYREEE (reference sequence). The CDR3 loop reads CASSPDRGQGGYTF. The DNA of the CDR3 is TGTGCCAGCAGCCCTGACAGGGGGCAAGGTGGCTACACCTTC.

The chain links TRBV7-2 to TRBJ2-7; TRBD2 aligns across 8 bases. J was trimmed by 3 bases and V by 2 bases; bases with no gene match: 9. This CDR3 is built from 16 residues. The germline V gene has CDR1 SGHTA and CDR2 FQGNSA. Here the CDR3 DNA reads TGTGCCAGCAGCTTAAACGGGGGGGCAGGCCACTACGAGCAGTACTTC. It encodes CASSLNGGAGHYEQYF.

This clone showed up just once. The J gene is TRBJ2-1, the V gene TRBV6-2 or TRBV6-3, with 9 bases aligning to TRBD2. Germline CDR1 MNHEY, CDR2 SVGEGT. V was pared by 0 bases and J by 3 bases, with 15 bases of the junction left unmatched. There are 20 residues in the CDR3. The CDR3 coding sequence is TGTGCCAGCAGTTACTCGATTCGGATAGCGGGAGTACCACACTACAATGAGCAGTTCTTC. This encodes CASSYSIRIAGVPHYNEQFF.

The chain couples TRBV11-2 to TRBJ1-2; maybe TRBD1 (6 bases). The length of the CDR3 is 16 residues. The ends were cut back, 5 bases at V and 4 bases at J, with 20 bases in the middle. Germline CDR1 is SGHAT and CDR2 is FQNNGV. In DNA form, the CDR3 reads TGTGCCAGCAGCCCGTCTTGGGGGGGCCGGGGCTATGGCTACACCTTC. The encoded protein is CASSPSWGGRGYGYTF.